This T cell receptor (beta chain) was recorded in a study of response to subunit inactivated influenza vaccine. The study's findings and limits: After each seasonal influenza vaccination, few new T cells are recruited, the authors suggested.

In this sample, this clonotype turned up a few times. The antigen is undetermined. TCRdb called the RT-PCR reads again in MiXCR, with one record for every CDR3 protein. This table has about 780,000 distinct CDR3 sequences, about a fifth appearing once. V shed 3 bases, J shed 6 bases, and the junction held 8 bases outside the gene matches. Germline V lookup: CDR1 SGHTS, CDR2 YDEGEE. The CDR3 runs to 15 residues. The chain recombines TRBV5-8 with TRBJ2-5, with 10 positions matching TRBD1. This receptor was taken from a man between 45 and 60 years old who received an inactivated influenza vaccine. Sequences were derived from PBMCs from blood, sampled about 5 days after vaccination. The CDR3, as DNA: TGTGCCAGCAGCTCGGACAGGGGGTTACAGAAGACCCAGTACTTC. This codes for CASSSDRGLQKTQYF. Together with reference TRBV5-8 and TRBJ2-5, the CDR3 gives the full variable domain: EAGVTQSPTHLIKTRGQQATLRCSPISGHTSVYWYQQALGLGLQFLLWYDEGEERNRGNFPPRFSGRQFPNYSSELNVNALELEDSALYLCASSSDRGLQKTQYFGPGTRLLVL.